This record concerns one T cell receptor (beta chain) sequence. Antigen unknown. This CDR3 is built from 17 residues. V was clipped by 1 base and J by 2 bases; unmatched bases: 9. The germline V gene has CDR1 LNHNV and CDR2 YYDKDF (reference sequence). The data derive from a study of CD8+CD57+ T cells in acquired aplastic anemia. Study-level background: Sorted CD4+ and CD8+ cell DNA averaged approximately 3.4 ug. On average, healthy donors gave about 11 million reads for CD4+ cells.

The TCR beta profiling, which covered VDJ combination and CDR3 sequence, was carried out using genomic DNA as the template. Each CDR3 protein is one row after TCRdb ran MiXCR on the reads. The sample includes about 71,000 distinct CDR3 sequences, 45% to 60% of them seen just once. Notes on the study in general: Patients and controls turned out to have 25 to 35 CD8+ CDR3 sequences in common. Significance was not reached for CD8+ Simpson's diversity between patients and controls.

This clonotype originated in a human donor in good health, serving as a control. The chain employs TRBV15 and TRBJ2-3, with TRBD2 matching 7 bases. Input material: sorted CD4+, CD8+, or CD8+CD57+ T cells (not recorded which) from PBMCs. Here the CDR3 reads CATSRGTSRVITDTQYF. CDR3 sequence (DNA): TGTGCCACCAGCAGAGGGACTAGTAGAGTGATCACAGATACGCAGTATTTT.